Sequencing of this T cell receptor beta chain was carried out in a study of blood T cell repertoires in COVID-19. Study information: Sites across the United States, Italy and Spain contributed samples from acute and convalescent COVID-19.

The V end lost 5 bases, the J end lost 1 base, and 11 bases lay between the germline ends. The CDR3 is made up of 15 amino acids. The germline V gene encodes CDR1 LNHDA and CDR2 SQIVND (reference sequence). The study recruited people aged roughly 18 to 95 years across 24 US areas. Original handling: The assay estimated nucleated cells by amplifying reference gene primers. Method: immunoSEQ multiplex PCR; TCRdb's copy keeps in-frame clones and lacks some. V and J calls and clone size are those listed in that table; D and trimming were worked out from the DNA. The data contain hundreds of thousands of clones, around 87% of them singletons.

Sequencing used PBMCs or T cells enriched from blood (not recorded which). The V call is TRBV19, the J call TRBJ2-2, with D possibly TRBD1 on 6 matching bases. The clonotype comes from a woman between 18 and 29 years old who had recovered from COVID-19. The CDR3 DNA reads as TGTGCCAGTAGTCCTCAGGGACAGAACACCGGGGAGCTGTTTTTT. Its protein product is CASSPQGQNTGELFF.